The sequence of this T cell receptor (beta chain) was determined in a study of shared clonotypes between healthy human individuals. Across the whole study: Each donor contributed plates that comprised three CD4 naive, three CD4 memory, two CD8 naive and one CD8 memory.

Sequenced by immunoSEQ multiplex PCR; TCRdb stores in-frame clones only, minus some. The sample carries about 2.3 million clones, just over 90% recorded once. Recent acute infections and vaccinations were absent in the healthy HIV-negative adult donors. This clone turned up a few times. Sequencing input: naive CD4+ T cells from PBMCs. The subset is: CD45RA+ positively selected. This receptor was obtained from a man younger than 35 in good health. Some clones in this sample may be carry-over from other donors' samples.

The CDR3 bases are TGCGCCAGCAGCTTGGATCGGTTGCCAGGTTCGACTGAAGCTTTCTTT. Protein sequence: CASSLDRLPGSTEAFF. This chain connects TRBV5-1 to TRBJ1-1; D call uncertain. V dropped 0 bases and J dropped 5 bases, with 17 bases sitting between them. Germline V gene data show CDR1 as SGHRS and CDR2 as YFSETQ. This CDR3 region has 16 residues.